This T cell receptor beta chain emerged from a study of blood T cell repertoires in COVID-19. Study summary: Material from acute and convalescent COVID-19 was sourced from the United States, Italy and Spain. From T cells, B-cell-depleted T cells, or PBMCs came the material, which was cDNA or gDNA.

Original processing notes: Amplification of reference gene primers was used by the study to estimate nucleated cell counts. The assay was immunoSEQ multiplex PCR, and TCRdb's table has in-frame clones only and misses some. The V and J calls and clone size are taken from that table; D and trimming were inferred from the DNA. The sample lists 70,000 to 95,000 clones, approximately 90% occurring once. Trimming took off 5 bases at V and 10 bases at J, with 22 bases between the two ends. The CDR3 covers 15 residues. CDR1 is MDHEN, CDR2 SYDVKM, per germline. This TCR was recovered from a woman aged 80 or over with active COVID-19. Sequencing was performed on peripheral blood. The J gene is TRBJ2-3, the V gene TRBV28, with a possible D match to TRBD1 (6 bases). This chain's CDR3 is CASSPLDSGQTPQYF. CDR3 DNA sequence: TGTGCCAGCAGTCCCCTCGATTCCGGACAGACTCCGCAGTATTTT.